This T cell receptor (beta chain) derives from a study of T cell responses to AZD1222 COVID-19 vaccine. The CDR3 runs 14 residues. The germline CDR1 and CDR2 sequences are GTSNPN and SVGIG (reference sequence). Trimming shortened V by 2 bases and J by 9 bases, and 18 bases separated the two germline ends. Clones were sequenced by immunoSEQ multiplex PCR, and TCRdb holds only the in-frame ones, with some missing. This sample carries under 200,000 clones, more than 80% of them seen once, and the ten largest clones take less than 4%. This TCR derives from an adult who received the MenACWY meningococcal vaccine as a control. The sequences come from peripheral blood, collected 28 days after the second dose of the MenACWY control vaccine. This chain connects TRBV30 to TRBJ2-3, with a possible D match to TRBD1 (6 bases). The CDR3 spells CAWSQGPNGFTQYF. The DNA of the CDR3 is TGTGCCTGGAGTCAGGGGCCAAACGGGTTCACGCAGTATTTT.